A selection of T cell receptor beta chains follows, all from one sample in a study of regulatory T cells in long-lasting Graves disease. Each CDR3 protein gets one entry after TCRdb re-called the multiplex PCR reads with MiXCR. The repertoire includes about 350,000 distinct CDR3 sequences, about 16% of them detected once, and around 20% sits in the top ten. The data were also submitted as part of a second study, on T cells in Graves' hyperthyroidism and ophthalmopathy.

Material: peripheral blood mononuclear cells (PBMCs), obtained at new diagnosis, from a patient treated with antithyroid drugs. Receptor source: a woman aged 18-30 years with Graves disease. Both conserved end residues are part of each CDR3. The order of the fields is CDR3 protein, CDR3 DNA, J gene, D gene, clone size, V gene. A D gene is named only where the DNA matches it firmly. Expanded clones are given a class, and other clones once, few, many or no size at all.

CDR3aa: CASSLWGSGETQYF
CDR3nt: TGTGCCAGCAGTTTATGGGGGAGTGGAGAGACCCAGTACTTC
j_gene: TRBJ2-5
d_gene: .
abundance: many
v_gene: TRBV28

CDR3aa: CAWSLPEQGHEKLFF
CDR3nt: TGTGCCTGGAGTCTTCCGGAGCAGGGCCATGAAAAACTGTTTTTT
j_gene: TRBJ1-4
d_gene: .
abundance: many
v_gene: TRBV30

CDR3aa: CASSPQGASRDEQFF
CDR3nt: TGTGCCAGCTCACCACAAGGGGCCTCTCGGGATGAGCAGTTCTTC
j_gene: TRBJ2-1
d_gene: .
abundance: .
v_gene: TRBV18

CDR3aa: CSVDIAGVYNEQFF
CDR3nt: TGCAGCGTGGATATAGCGGGAGTCTACAATGAGCAGTTCTTC
j_gene: TRBJ2-1
d_gene: TRBD2
abundance: few
v_gene: TRBV29-1

CDR3aa: CASSPETGEYVLDEQFF
CDR3nt: TGCGCCAGCAGCCCGGAGACAGGGGAGTACGTACTGGATGAGCAGTTCTTC
j_gene: TRBJ2-1
d_gene: TRBD1
abundance: .
v_gene: TRBV5-1

CDR3aa: CAWSVGQGSGSPLHF
CDR3nt: TGTGCCTGGAGTGTAGGACAGGGGTCGGGTTCACCCCTCCACTTT
j_gene: TRBJ1-6
d_gene: TRBD1
abundance: many
v_gene: TRBV30

CDR3aa: CASSDRTYEQYF
CDR3nt: TGTGCCAGCAGCGACAGGACCTACGAGCAGTACTTC
j_gene: TRBJ2-7
d_gene: .
abundance: many
v_gene: TRBV28

CDR3aa: CAWSGVPGQGAGELFF
CDR3nt: TGTGCCTGGAGTGGAGTCCCGGGACAGGGGGCCGGGGAGCTGTTTTTT
j_gene: TRBJ2-2
d_gene: TRBD1
abundance: .
v_gene: TRBV30

CDR3aa: CASSPKPPNLTGANTEAFF
CDR3nt: TGTGCCAGCAGCCCGAAACCTCCTAATCTGACAGGGGCGAACACTGAAGCTTTCTTT
j_gene: TRBJ1-1
d_gene: TRBD1
abundance: many
v_gene: TRBV27

CDR3aa: CAWGANEQFF
CDR3nt: TGTGCCTGGGGTGCGAATGAGCAGTTCTTC
j_gene: TRBJ2-1
d_gene: .
abundance: many
v_gene: TRBV30

CDR3aa: CASSPGQGDAEAFF
CDR3nt: TGTGCCAGTAGTCCGGGACAGGGGGACGCTGAAGCTTTCTTT
j_gene: TRBJ1-1
d_gene: TRBD1
abundance: .
v_gene: TRBV19

CDR3aa: CGSSRRGTEAFF
CDR3nt: TGTGGGAGCAGCCGCCGGGGCACTGAAGCTTTCTTT
j_gene: TRBJ1-1
d_gene: .
abundance: .
v_gene: TRBV3-1

CDR3aa: CSATSSAYNEQFF
CDR3nt: TGCAGTGCCACATCTAGCGCCTACAATGAGCAGTTCTTC
j_gene: TRBJ2-1
d_gene: .
abundance: .
v_gene: TRBV20-1

CDR3aa: CASSFDIPNTEAFF
CDR3nt: TGCGCCAGCAGCTTCGATATTCCAAACACTGAAGCTTTCTTT
j_gene: TRBJ1-1
d_gene: .
abundance: many
v_gene: TRBV5-1

CDR3aa: CSARWTGDNQPQHF
CDR3nt: TGCAGTGCTAGATGGACAGGGGACAATCAGCCCCAGCATTTT
j_gene: TRBJ1-5
d_gene: TRBD1
abundance: many
v_gene: TRBV20-1

CDR3aa: CASSGTVPYGYTF
CDR3nt: TGCGCCAGCAGCGGGACAGTCCCCTATGGCTACACCTTC
j_gene: TRBJ1-2
d_gene: TRBD1
abundance: .
v_gene: TRBV5-1

CDR3aa: CSSTLRAGDTQYF
CDR3nt: TGCAGCTCTACGCTAAGGGCAGGAGATACGCAGTATTTT
j_gene: TRBJ2-3
d_gene: .
abundance: many
v_gene: TRBV29-1

CDR3aa: CSARGVLAGETQYF
CDR3nt: TGCAGTGCTCGTGGTGTACTAGCGGGAGAGACCCAGTACTTC
j_gene: TRBJ2-5
d_gene: TRBD2
abundance: .
v_gene: TRBV20-1

CDR3aa: CASSPRATGNYEQYF
CDR3nt: TGTGCCAGCAGCCCGAGGGCGACAGGGAACTACGAGCAGTACTTC
j_gene: TRBJ2-7
d_gene: TRBD1
abundance: .
v_gene: TRBV3-1

CDR3aa: CASSPVGVAGELFF
CDR3nt: TGTGCCAGCAGCCCCGTGGGGGTCGCCGGGGAGCTGTTTTTT
j_gene: TRBJ2-2
d_gene: .
abundance: few
v_gene: TRBV3-1

CDR3aa: CASSPTSANTGELFF
CDR3nt: TGTGCCAGCAGCCCGACAAGCGCGAACACCGGGGAGCTGTTTTTT
j_gene: TRBJ2-2
d_gene: .
abundance: few
v_gene: TRBV7-9

CDR3aa: CASSRYHPGQVSGANVLTF
CDR3nt: TGTGCCAGCAGCCGCTACCATCCGGGACAGGTTTCTGGGGCCAACGTCCTGACTTTC
j_gene: TRBJ2-6
d_gene: TRBD1
abundance: .
v_gene: TRBV3-1

CDR3aa: CASSSRVAFGETQYF
CDR3nt: TGTGCCAGCAGCTCCCGGGTAGCGTTTGGAGAGACCCAGTACTTC
j_gene: TRBJ2-5
d_gene: .
abundance: many
v_gene: TRBV7-2

CDR3aa: CASIRWDRTDTQYF
CDR3nt: TGTGCCAGCATACGTTGGGATCGCACAGATACGCAGTATTTT
j_gene: TRBJ2-3
d_gene: .
abundance: many
v_gene: TRBV2

CDR3aa: CASSLQEVTEAFF
CDR3nt: TGTGCCAGCAGCCTACAGGAGGTGACTGAAGCTTTCTTT
j_gene: TRBJ1-1
d_gene: .
abundance: many
v_gene: TRBV12-3/TRBV12-4

CDR3aa: CASSLSGVQPQHF
CDR3nt: TGTGCCAGCAGTTTATCTGGGGTCCAGCCCCAGCATTTT
j_gene: TRBJ1-5
d_gene: .
abundance: many
v_gene: TRBV27

CDR3aa: CASSVEVAGGEGSTQYF
CDR3nt: TGTGCCAGCAGCGTAGAAGTAGCGGGAGGGGAGGGCTCTACGCAGTATTTT
j_gene: TRBJ2-3
d_gene: TRBD2
abundance: few
v_gene: TRBV9

CDR3aa: CASSVGSGRSDNEQFF
CDR3nt: TGTGCCAGCAGCGTAGGTAGCGGGAGGAGCGACAATGAGCAGTTCTTC
j_gene: TRBJ2-1
d_gene: TRBD2
abundance: .
v_gene: TRBV9

CDR3aa: CASMGQGGPANEKLFF
CDR3nt: TGTGCCAGCATGGGACAGGGTGGTCCGGCTAATGAAAAACTGTTTTTT
j_gene: TRBJ1-4
d_gene: TRBD1
abundance: many
v_gene: TRBV12-3/TRBV12-4

CDR3aa: CASSIGQGSEKLFF
CDR3nt: TGTGCCAGCAGTATTGGACAGGGTTCTGAAAAACTGTTTTTT
j_gene: TRBJ1-4
d_gene: TRBD1
abundance: few
v_gene: TRBV6-1

CDR3aa: CSALRLVSYEQYF
CDR3nt: TGCAGTGCCCTCCGACTAGTCTCCTACGAGCAGTACTTC
j_gene: TRBJ2-7
d_gene: .
abundance: many
v_gene: TRBV20-1

CDR3aa: CASSFSGAGNQPQHF
CDR3nt: TGTGCCAGCAGTTTCTCGGGGGCGGGCAATCAGCCCCAGCATTTT
j_gene: TRBJ1-5
d_gene: .
abundance: many
v_gene: TRBV12-3/TRBV12-4

CDR3aa: CASSLTGFDEKLFF
CDR3nt: TGTGCCAGCAGTTTGACAGGGTTTGATGAAAAACTGTTTTTT
j_gene: TRBJ1-4
d_gene: TRBD1
abundance: many
v_gene: TRBV6-2/TRBV6-3

CDR3aa: CAWRWGPTGSVGELFF
CDR3nt: TGTGCCTGGAGGTGGGGGCCAACAGGGTCCGTCGGGGAGCTGTTTTTT
j_gene: TRBJ2-2
d_gene: .
abundance: many
v_gene: TRBV30

CDR3aa: CSTGTQAFYEQYF
CDR3nt: TGCAGTACCGGGACGCAAGCTTTCTACGAGCAGTACTTC
j_gene: TRBJ2-7
d_gene: .
abundance: many
v_gene: TRBV20-1

CDR3aa: CASSLFAVGGVHFEQYF
CDR3nt: TGCGCCAGCAGCTTGTTCGCCGTCGGGGGGGTCCACTTCGAGCAGTACTTC
j_gene: TRBJ2-7
d_gene: TRBD2
abundance: many
v_gene: TRBV5-1

CDR3aa: CASSPEGSQFREQYF
CDR3nt: TGCGCCAGCAGCCCAGAGGGGAGTCAGTTTCGCGAGCAGTACTTC
j_gene: TRBJ2-7
d_gene: .
abundance: many
v_gene: TRBV5-1

CDR3aa: CATSPLDRADTEAFF
CDR3nt: TGTGCCACCAGTCCCCTGGACAGGGCCGACACTGAAGCTTTCTTT
j_gene: TRBJ1-1
d_gene: TRBD1
abundance: many
v_gene: TRBV24-1

CDR3aa: CASSGSRREETQYF
CDR3nt: TGTGCCAGCAGCGGATCAAGGCGGGAGGAGACCCAGTACTTC
j_gene: TRBJ2-5
d_gene: TRBD2
abundance: few
v_gene: TRBV9

CDR3aa: CASTGGRRDEQYF
CDR3nt: TGTGCCAGCACGGGGGGCAGACGAGACGAGCAGTACTTC
j_gene: TRBJ2-7
d_gene: .
abundance: .
v_gene: TRBV28

CDR3aa: CASSLVGGRTGELFF
CDR3nt: TGTGCCAGCAGCTTAGTAGGGGGCCGGACCGGGGAGCTGTTTTTT
j_gene: TRBJ2-2
d_gene: TRBD1
abundance: many
v_gene: TRBV11-2

CDR3aa: CASSESVRSGRNAYNEQFF
CDR3nt: TGCGCCAGCAGTGAGTCCGTAAGGAGCGGGAGGAACGCCTACAATGAGCAGTTCTTC
j_gene: TRBJ2-1
d_gene: TRBD2
abundance: many
v_gene: TRBV10-1

CDR3aa: CASSSPGNYGYTF
CDR3nt: TGTGCCAGCAGTTCGCCGGGGAACTATGGCTACACCTTC
j_gene: TRBJ1-2
d_gene: .
abundance: many
v_gene: TRBV28

CDR3aa: CSVKIQGGVAGELFF
CDR3nt: TGCAGCGTGAAAATTCAGGGAGGAGTGGCCGGGGAGCTGTTTTTT
j_gene: TRBJ2-2
d_gene: .
abundance: .
v_gene: TRBV29-1